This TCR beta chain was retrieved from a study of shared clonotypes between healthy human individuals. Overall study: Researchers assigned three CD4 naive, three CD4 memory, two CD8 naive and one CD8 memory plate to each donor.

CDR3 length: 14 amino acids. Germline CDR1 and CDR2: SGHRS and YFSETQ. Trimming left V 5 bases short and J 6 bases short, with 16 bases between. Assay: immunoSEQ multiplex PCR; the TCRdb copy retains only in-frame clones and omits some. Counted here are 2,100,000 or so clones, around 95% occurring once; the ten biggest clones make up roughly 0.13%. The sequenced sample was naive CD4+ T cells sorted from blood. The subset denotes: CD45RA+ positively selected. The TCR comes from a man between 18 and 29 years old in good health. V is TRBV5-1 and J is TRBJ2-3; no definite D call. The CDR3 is CASRGPGSEDTQYF. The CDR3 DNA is TGCGCCAGCAGGGGCCCCGGTTCGGAGGATACGCAGTATTTT.